The 13 T cell receptor beta chains listed next were all sequenced from one sample in a study of CD8+ T cells in alopecia areata (dated by TCRdb to 2017 to 2018). Receptors were amplified or captured by the immunoSEQ multiplex PCR assay. For TCR sequencing, RNA was extracted from every sample and reverse transcribed into cDNA to serve as template. The table was pulled from immuneACCESS by TCRdb, which kept in-frame rearrangements only. Such tables lose some clones; where checked, under half of the loss comes from unresolved V genes, and the rest has no known cause. In this sample the table shows over 90,000 clones, 55% of which occur a single time. The ten most abundant clones make up around 8.5% of the sample. The sample was CD4+ T cells sorted from blood. These receptors were collected from a human donor in good health.

V usage is TRBV5-1 and J usage is TRBJ2-7; TRBD1 matches 7 bases. This CDR3 has 16 amino acids. Trimming removed 0 bases from V and 2 bases from J; junction bases left unmatched: 8. CDR1 is SGHRS and CDR2 is YFSETQ in the germline V gene. The CDR3 region is CASSLGWDSNTYEQYF. The CDR3 DNA is TGCGCCAGCAGCTTGGGATGGGACAGTAACACCTACGAGCAGTACTTC.

CDR3 in amino acids: CSVGDFRTEAFF. DNA for the CDR3: TGCAGCGTGGGGGATTTCCGGACTGAAGCTTTCTTT. This chain uses TRBV29-1 with TRBJ1-1, with D tentatively TRBD1 (5 bases). V gave up 6 bases and J gave up 5 bases, with 13 bases separating them. The germline V gene encodes CDR1 SQVTM and CDR2 ANQGSEA. The CDR3 loop spans 12 amino acids.

This chain links TRBV5-1 with TRBJ2-1, with no clear D. Per the germline V gene, CDR1 is SGHRS and CDR2 is YFSETQ. The V and J ends lost 0 bases and 0 bases respectively, with 7 bases between them. The CDR3 covers 15 residues. This chain's CDR3 is CASSLASGSYNEQFF. In nucleotides, the CDR3 is TGCGCCAGCAGCTTGGCATCAGGCTCCTACAATGAGCAGTTCTTC.

This clone was counted once. V usage is TRBV5-4 and J usage is TRBJ2-3, with D perhaps TRBD2 (6 bases). CDR3 length equals 14 residues. With 4 bases removed from V and 4 bases from J, the gap between germline ends came to 13 bases. Germline loops: CDR1 SGHNT, CDR2 YYREEE (reference sequence). In DNA, the CDR3 is TGTGCCAGCAGCAGCCAAATAGCGGCAGATACGCAGTATTTT. It is translated as CASSSQIAADTQYF.

This clone has more than one count but fewer than ten. The J gene is TRBJ2-7, the V gene TRBV7-2; TRBD1 agrees at 8 bases. V lost 5 bases to trimming and J lost 5 bases; unmatched junction nucleotides: 8. Germline V gives CDR1 SGHTA, CDR2 FQGNSA. The CDR3 covers 14 residues. CDR3 DNA sequence: TGTGCCAGCAGCAGGGACAGGTTAACAAACGAGCAGTACTTC. Amino acid sequence: CASSRDRLTNEQYF.

The CDR3 reads CASTGTAGETQYF. The CDR3 bases are TGTGCCAGCACCGGGACAGCCGGCGAGACCCAGTACTTC. V and J are TRBV6-5 and TRBJ2-5, with 7 bases lining up with TRBD1. From germline, CDR1 is MNHEY and CDR2 SVGAGI. The CDR3 totals 13 residues. The J segment lost 5 bases and the V segment lost 7 bases, leaving 7 bases of the junction unmatched.

For this clone: At the DNA level, this CDR3 is encoded by other sequences in the same sample as well. The chain links TRBV20-1 to TRBJ2-3, with D possibly matching TRBD2 (5 bases). This CDR3 region has 11 residues. From germline, CDR1 is DFQATT and CDR2 SNEGSKA (reference sequence). V gave up 4 bases and J gave up 6 bases, with 8 bases separating them. In DNA form, the CDR3 reads TGCAGTGCTACCCCGGGGGATACGCAGTATTTT. Translating gives CSATPGDTQYF.

This clone was seen once. This sequence joins TRBV28 and TRBJ2-5, with 8 bases identical to TRBD1. CDR1 is MDHEN and CDR2 is SYDVKM in the germline V gene. The V segment lost 5 bases and the J segment 2 bases; nucleotides outside the gene matches: 4. The CDR3 covers 14 residues. In DNA, the CDR3 is TGTGCCAGCAGTCCGACAGGGGTGCAAGAGACCCAGTACTTC. The encoded protein is CASSPTGVQETQYF.

This clone was detected many times. V usage is TRBV16 and J usage is TRBJ1-2; TRBD1 matches at 8 bases. The germline CDR1 and CDR2 sequences are KGHSY and FQNENV. The CDR3 has 13 amino acids. V was pared by 5 bases and J by 6 bases, with 5 bases of the junction left unmatched. This chain's CDR3 is CASSSRQGHGYTF. The CDR3 bases are TGTGCCAGCAGCTCGAGACAGGGGCATGGCTACACCTTC.

V is TRBV30 and J is TRBJ2-2; perhaps TRBD2 as D (6 bases). Germline V gives CDR1 GTSNPN, CDR2 SVGIG (reference sequence). The CDR3 is made up of 16 amino acids. The ends were cut back, 2 bases at V and 4 bases at J, with 17 bases in the middle. CDR3 sequence: CAWSKTALTSTGELFF. CDR3 nucleotide sequence: TGTGCCTGGAGTAAGACCGCGCTGACTAGCACCGGGGAGCTGTTTTTT.

Concerning this clone itself: The sample has other DNA sequences that encode this CDR3 too. CDR3 in DNA: TGTGCCAGCAGTTACTCGAAGGGAAACTATGGCTACACCTTC. Amino acid sequence: CASSYSKGNYGYTF. The chain carries TRBV6-6 and TRBJ1-2; D call uncertain. Germline assignment: CDR1 MNHNY and CDR2 SVGAGI (reference sequence). The germline V and J ends were trimmed by 0 bases and 2 bases, with 7 bases remaining between them. This CDR3 spans 14 amino acids.

This chain connects TRBV4-1 to TRBJ1-6; TRBD1 matches 8 bases. J gave up 9 bases and V 0 bases, and 7 bases lay outside the gene matches. This CDR3 is built from 16 residues. Germline values: CDR1 MGHRA, CDR2 YSYEKL. The CDR3 DNA sequence: TGCGCCAGCAGCCAAGAGGGCAGGGGGCTTCGTTCACCCCTCCACTTT. It translates to CASSQEGRGLRSPLHF.

The V and J genes are TRBV4-1 and TRBJ2-7; 9 bases are shared with TRBD1. V trimming: 3 bases; J trimming: 5 bases; junction bases outside the gene matches: 11. The CDR3 is 16 amino acids. CDR1 and CDR2 (germline): MGHRA, YSYEKL. CDR3 sequence (DNA): TGCGCCAGCAGCCAGCGAACCGGGACAGGGAACAACGAGCAGTACTTC. It encodes CASSQRTGTGNNEQYF.